This TCR beta chain was obtained from a study of blood T cell repertoires in COVID-19. Cohort 3 donors were reported recovered after two negative PCRs, clearance, or symptom resolution. Original handling: Reference gene primer amplification in the assay estimated nucleated cell counts. Clones were sequenced by immunoSEQ multiplex PCR, and TCRdb holds only the in-frame ones, with some missing. V and J calls and clone size come straight from that table; D and trimming were deduced from the DNA. This table has fewer than 350,000 clones, 75% to 90% appearing once. The length of the CDR3 is 13 residues. Unmatched junction bases numbered 4, after V lost 8 bases and J lost 5 bases. Germline V lookup: CDR1 KGHSH, CDR2 LQKENI.

The clonotype originates from a man aged 55-75 years who had recovered from COVID-19. The sample was PBMCs or T cells enriched from blood (not recorded which). This sequence joins TRBV18 and TRBJ2-2; TRBD2 matches 8 bases. CDR3 protein: CASPTSETGELFF. In nucleotides, the CDR3 is TGTGCCAGCCCGACTAGCGAGACCGGGGAGCTGTTTTTT.